This T cell receptor (beta chain) was recorded in a study of CD8 T cells in ankylosing spondylitis. General study points: Seven to nine highly homologous variants made up a TCR beta motif that seemed to typify ankylosing spondylitis blood. Some motif variants had been reported before (in reactive arthritis synovial fluid and blood).

This clonotype was detected ten times or more. Its antigen is currently unknown. TCR beta libraries were made by quantitative 5'-RACE with molecular barcodes. One entry per CDR3 protein, called by TCRdb with MiXCR from the 5' RACE reads. The sample carries around 150,000 distinct CDR3 sequences, about 6.7% recorded once. The V end was cut by 5 bases, the J end by 3 bases, with 13 bases between. The length of the CDR3 is 14 residues. CDR1 is KGHSH, CDR2 LQKENI, per germline. The sequence was collected from a female donor with ankylosing spondylitis or in good health (not recorded which). The V and J genes are TRBV18 and TRBJ1-1, with D possibly being TRBD1 (6 bases). The specimen sequenced was blood, either unsorted or a sorted T cell fraction (not recorded which). CDR3 DNA sequence: TGTGCCAGCTCAGGAGGGACATTCGACACTGAAGCTTTCTTT. Translation gives CASSGGTFDTEAFF.